These 25 T cell receptor beta chains came from one sample sequenced in a study of T-cell reconstitution after alpha-beta-depleted transplantation in children. The TCRbeta library incorporated unique molecular identifiers. TCRdb processed the PCR reads anew with MiXCR; each CDR3 protein has one entry. The profile shows a few hundred thousand distinct CDR3 sequences, around an eighth of them singletons. The input for sequencing was PBMCs from the stem cell graft donor, taken from the stem cell graft. The receptors originated from a human donor who donated a stem cell graft to a child with combined immunodeficiency.

This clonotype has a count of ten or more. The chain recombines TRBV2 with TRBJ2-1; D gene uncertain. CDR1 is SNHLY and CDR2 is FYNNEI in the germline V gene. V lost 3 bases and J lost 3, with 9 bases in between. The CDR3 runs to 14 residues. The CDR3 DNA reads as TGTGCCAGCAGTGATGTCGGACGCTACAATGAGCAGTTCTTC. Encoded protein: CASSDVGRYNEQFF.

The sample holds many counts of this clonotype. The V and J genes are TRBV27 and TRBJ2-1; D gene ambiguous. CDR1 and CDR2 (germline): MNHEY, SMNVEV (reference sequence). V lost 1 base and J 9 bases, leaving 10 bases between the germline ends. This CDR3 is built from 13 residues. Written as DNA, the CDR3 is TGTGCCAGCAGTTTATTAAGTGTCCGTGAGCAGTTCTTC. Protein product: CASSLLSVREQFF.

This clonotype was counted only a few times. The chain joins TRBV6-1 to TRBJ2-1; 8 bases map to TRBD2. The germline gives CDR1 MNHNS, CDR2 SASEGT. Unmatched junction bases numbered 15, after V lost 9 bases and J lost 5 bases. CDR3 length equals 16 residues. CDR3: CASRGGGPRANNEQFF. In DNA form, the CDR3 reads TGTGCCAGTAGAGGCGGGGGGCCTCGGGCTAACAATGAGCAGTTCTTC.

To note about this clonotype: The CDR3 does not close with the conserved phenylalanine or tryptophan, likely indicating a read error. J is TRBJ2-7 and V is TRBV12-3 or TRBV12-4; 10 nucleotides line up with TRBD2. The trim removed 6 bases at V and 5 bases at J, leaving 4 bases unmatched. The CDR3 loop spans 13 amino acids. For the CDR3, the DNA is TGTGCCAGCAGAACTAGCGGGACCCACGAGCAGTACTAC. Translating gives CASRTSGTHEQYY.

The chain couples TRBV5-1 to TRBJ2-5, with 11 bases aligning to TRBD2. V trimming: 3 bases; J trimming: 2 bases; junction bases outside the gene matches: 3. Germline-derived CDR1 and CDR2 are SGHRS and YFSETQ. This CDR3 region has 15 residues. CDR3 bases: TGCGCCAGCAGCTATTTAGCGGGAGGGCAAGAGACCCAGTACTTC. Translation: CASSYLAGGQETQYF.

The chain combines TRBV7-2 with TRBJ2-7; D not resolved. V lost 3 bases, J lost 4 bases, and 13 bases lay in between. This CDR3 region has 14 residues. The germline V gene encodes CDR1 SGHTA and CDR2 FQGNSA. CDR3 sequence reads: CASSLGRGQYEQYF. The CDR3, as DNA: TGTGCCAGCAGCTTGGGTCGAGGTCAATACGAGCAGTACTTC. The variable domain in full, completed from reference TRBV7-2 and TRBJ2-7, reads GAGVSQSPSNKVTEKGKDVELRCDPISGHTALYWYRQSLGQGLEFLIYFQGNSAPDKSGLPSDRFSAERTGGSVSTLTIQRTQQEDSAVYLCASSLGRGQYEQYFGPGTRLTVT.

This clonotype came up many times. This chain uses TRBV2 with TRBJ2-1, with D possibly TRBD2 on 7 matching bases. The V gene lost 5 bases and the J gene lost 7 bases, with 12 bases spanning the gap. The CDR3 spans 13 residues. The germline V gene has CDR1 SNHLY and CDR2 FYNNEI. The DNA of the CDR3 is TGTGCCAGCAGTCGGACTAGGGGGAATGAGCAGTTCTTC. Encoded protein: CASSRTRGNEQFF.

This clonotype was recorded a few times. The V and J genes are TRBV3-1 and TRBJ2-1, with D maybe TRBD2 (5 bases). V gave up 1 base and J gave up 3 bases, with 13 bases separating them. The CDR3 is made up of 16 amino acids. The germline V gene has CDR1 LGHDT and CDR2 YNNKEL (reference sequence). The CDR3 reads CASSQVSSSLYNEQFF. The CDR3 DNA is TGTGCCAGCAGCCAAGTCTCTAGCTCCCTCTACAATGAGCAGTTCTTC.

V usage is TRBV20-1 and J usage is TRBJ2-6; D uncertain. From germline, CDR1 is DFQATT and CDR2 SNEGSKA (reference sequence). V dropped 0 bases and J dropped 0 bases, with 18 bases sitting between them. This CDR3 is built from 19 residues. Here the CDR3 DNA reads TGCAGTGCTAGAGATTTGGGTCTCCGCTTCGGCTCTGGGGCCAACGTCCTGACTTTC. Amino acids: CSARDLGLRFGSGANVLTF.

The sample holds a few counts of this clonotype. This rearrangement joins TRBV5-1 to TRBJ2-1; 8 bases fit TRBD2. CDR3 size: 15 residues. The J segment lost 2 bases and the V segment lost 1 base, leaving 2 bases of the junction unmatched. Germline V gene data show CDR1 as SGHRS and CDR2 as YFSETQ. The DNA of the CDR3 is TGCGCCAGCAGCTTGAGCGGGAGTACCTACAATGAGCAGTTCTTC. It encodes CASSLSGSTYNEQFF.

This clonotype has just a few counts. The genes are TRBV6-5 and TRBJ2-2, with a weak D call TRBD1 (5 bases). The CDR3 length is 15 residues. Deletions cut 6 bases from V and 2 bases from J, with 13 bases between. Germline V gives CDR1 MNHEY, CDR2 SVGAGI. The chain's CDR3 is CASSPAGLNTGELFF. The CDR3 DNA reads as TGTGCCAGCAGCCCGGCAGGGCTTAACACCGGGGAGCTGTTTTTT.

This clonotype was observed a handful of times. V gene TRBV20-1 combines with J gene TRBJ2-1; either TRBD1 or TRBD2 may fit D (6 bases each). CDR1 is DFQATT and CDR2 is SNEGSKA in the germline V gene (reference sequence). V was shortened by 6 bases and J by 10 bases, with 13 bases between the two germline ends. This CDR3 comprises 11 residues. CDR3 sequence (DNA): TGCAGTGCCGGGAGAGGGGGGGAGCAGTTCTTC. Its translation is CSAGRGGEQFF.

This clonotype was observed a few times. The J gene is TRBJ2-7, the V gene TRBV5-1; D remains unclear. V was cut by 0 bases and J by 0 bases, with 7 bases left in between. This CDR3 has 14 amino acids. Germline V gene data show CDR1 as SGHRS and CDR2 as YFSETQ. CDR3 protein: CASSLVDGSYEQYF. CDR3 DNA: TGCGCCAGCAGCTTGGTGGACGGCTCCTACGAGCAGTACTTC.

This clonotype was counted many times. J is TRBJ2-1 and V is TRBV24-1, with unresolved D. CDR3 length equals 14 residues. CDR1 is KGHDR and CDR2 is SFDVKD in the germline V gene. Trimming cost V 4 bases and J 5 bases, with 11 bases left between them. In DNA form, the CDR3 reads TGTGCCACCAGTGACCCGGGCATCCACAATGAGCAGTTCTTC. Translated: CATSDPGIHNEQFF.

This clonotype was detected a few times. The chain uses TRBV5-1 and TRBJ1-1; tentative D call: TRBD1 (5 bases). The CDR3 length is 17 residues. Per the germline V gene, CDR1 is SGHRS and CDR2 is YFSETQ. The V end lost 0 bases, the J end lost 4 bases, and 19 bases lay between the germline ends. The CDR3 DNA reads as TGCGCCAGCAGCTTGGAGTTTTCTAGGACAAGGCTCACTGAAGCTTTCTTT. Its protein is CASSLEFSRTRLTEAFF. Combining the CDR3 with reference TRBV5-1 and TRBJ1-1 gives the whole variable domain KAGVTQTPRYLIKTRGQQVTLSCSPISGHRSVSWYQQTPGQGLQFLFEYFSETQRNKGNFPGRFSGRQFSNSRSEMNVSTLELGDSALYLCASSLEFSRTRLTEAFFGQGTRLTVV.

This clonotype was seen a handful of times. J is TRBJ2-1 and V is TRBV20-1, with D perhaps TRBD1 or TRBD2 (5 bases each). Deletions cut 1 base from V and 12 bases from J, with 16 bases between. Germline V gene lookup returns CDR1 DFQATT and CDR2 SNEGSKA (reference sequence). The CDR3 extends over 13 amino acids. In DNA, the CDR3 is TGCAGTGCTAGAGCCCGGGGCGGCCCGGGGCAGTTCTTC. This encodes CSARARGGPGQFF.

This clonotype was observed many times. The genes are TRBV5-1 and TRBJ2-1; D may be TRBD2 (6 bases). CDR3 length equals 15 residues. The ends were cut back, 3 bases at V and 0 bases at J, with 10 bases in the middle. Germline V gene sequence: CDR1 SGHRS, CDR2 YFSETQ. CDR3 nucleotide sequence: TGCGCCAGCAGCTCGGGGGAGAGCTCCTACAATGAGCAGTTCTTC. Residues: CASSSGESSYNEQFF.

This chain joins TRBV10-3 and TRBJ2-7; D is perhaps TRBD2 (6 bases). V was pared by 6 bases and J by 8 bases, with 17 bases between. CDR3 size: 13 residues. The V gene's germline CDR1 is ENHRY and CDR2 SYGVKD. The CDR3 loop is CAIRTALADKQYF. The CDR3 bases are TGTGCCATCAGGACCGCGTTAGCGGACAAGCAGTACTTC.

This chain joins TRBV5-1 and TRBJ2-3, with 10 bases that match TRBD2. V shed 0 bases and J 2 bases; nucleotides not matched to a gene: 6. CDR3 length: 17 amino acids. The germline gives CDR1 SGHRS, CDR2 YFSETQ. The CDR3: CASSLVRSGRPTDTQYF. The DNA of the CDR3 is TGCGCCAGCAGCTTGGTCCGTAGCGGGAGGCCCACAGATACGCAGTATTTT.

This clonotype was seen many times. The chain carries TRBV12-3 or TRBV12-4 and TRBJ1-1; D perhaps matches TRBD1 (6 bases). This CDR3 contains 13 residues. V lost 8 bases and J 5 bases, leaving 15 bases between the germline ends. The CDR3 nucleotides read TGTGCCAGCGGGGGGCAGACCTTTACTGAAGCTTTCTTT. This codes for CASGGQTFTEAFF.

This clonotype came up many times. V is TRBV6-1 and J is TRBJ1-4; no firm D call. This CDR3 region has 14 residues. Trimming left V 6 bases short and J 8 bases short, with 16 bases between. Germline CDR1 and CDR2: MNHNS and SASEGT. The CDR3 region has the DNA TGTGCCAGCAGGATATTCCGGGGTGACGAAAAACTGTTTTTT. Its protein product is CASRIFRGDEKLFF.

Worth noting for this clonotype: A much larger clone differs by one base, so this may be a read error. This CDR3 fails to terminate in the conserved phenylalanine or tryptophan, so it likely reflects a read error. The chain links TRBV6-1 to TRBJ1-2; the match to TRBD1 covers 7 bases. Germline lookup yields CDR1 MNHNS and CDR2 SASEGT. The CDR3 is 12 residues long. Unmatched junction bases numbered 6, after V lost 6 bases and J lost 8 bases. CDR3 region: CASRPGQRGYTY. The CDR3 DNA reads as TGTGCCAGCAGGCCGGGACAGCGAGGCTACACCTAC.

The rearrangement joins TRBV20-1 to TRBJ2-2, with 9 bases identical to TRBD2. V was clipped by 4 bases and J by 9 bases; unmatched bases: 9. This CDR3 has 14 residues. Germline CDR1 and CDR2: DFQATT and SNEGSKA (reference sequence). The CDR3 region has the DNA TGCAGTGCTAAGCGGGGGGCCGGTTCGCGGGAGCTGTTTTTT. Amino acids: CSAKRGAGSRELFF.

This chain connects TRBV12-3 or TRBV12-4 to TRBJ2-2; D possibly corresponds to TRBD2 (5 bases). V was shortened by 2 bases and J by 5 bases, with 9 bases between the two germline ends. CDR3 size: 14 residues. CDR3 in amino acids: CASSLRGWTGELFF. CDR3 coding DNA: TGTGCCAGCAGTTTACGGGGTTGGACCGGGGAGCTGTTTTTT.

This clonotype was seen only a few times. The chain couples TRBV7-3 to TRBJ2-3; a possible D gene is TRBD1 (5 bases). The CDR3 contains 17 residues. Germline V CDR1 and CDR2: SGHTA, FQGTGA. V was clipped by 5 bases and J by 5 bases, with 23 bases between them. CDR3 DNA sequence: TGTGCCAGCAGCGCCCGCTACAGGCCCGGGCGTGGAGATACGCAGTATTTT. The encoded protein is CASSARYRPGRGDTQYF.